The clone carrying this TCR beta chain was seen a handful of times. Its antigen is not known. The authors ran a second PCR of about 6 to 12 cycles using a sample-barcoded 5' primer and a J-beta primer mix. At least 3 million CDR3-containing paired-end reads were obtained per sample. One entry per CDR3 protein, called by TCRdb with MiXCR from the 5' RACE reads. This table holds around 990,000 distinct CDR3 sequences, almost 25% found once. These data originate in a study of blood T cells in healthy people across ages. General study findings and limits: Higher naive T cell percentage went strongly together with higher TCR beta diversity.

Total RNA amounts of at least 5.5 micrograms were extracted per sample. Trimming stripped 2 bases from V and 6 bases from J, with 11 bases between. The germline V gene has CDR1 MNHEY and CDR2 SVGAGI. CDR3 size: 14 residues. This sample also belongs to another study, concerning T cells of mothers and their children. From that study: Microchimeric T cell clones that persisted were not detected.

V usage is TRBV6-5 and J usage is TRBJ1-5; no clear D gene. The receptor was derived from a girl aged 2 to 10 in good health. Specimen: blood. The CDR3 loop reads CASSYREGSQPQHF. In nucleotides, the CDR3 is TGTGCCAGCAGTTACAGGGAGGGTTCTCAGCCCCAGCATTTT.